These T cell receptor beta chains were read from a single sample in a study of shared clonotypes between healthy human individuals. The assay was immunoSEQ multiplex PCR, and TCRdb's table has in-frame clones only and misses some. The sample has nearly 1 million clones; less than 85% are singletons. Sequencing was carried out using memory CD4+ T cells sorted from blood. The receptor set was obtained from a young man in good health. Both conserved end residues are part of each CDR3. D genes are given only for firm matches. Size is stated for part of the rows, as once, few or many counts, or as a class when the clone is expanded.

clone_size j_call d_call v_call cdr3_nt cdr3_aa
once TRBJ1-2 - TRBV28 TGTGCCAGCAGTTTACGGCAGGGCCTCCCCTTC CASSLRQGLPF
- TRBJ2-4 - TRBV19 TGTGCCAGTAGTATTCTGAGGGACGGTCGTTTTTCAGCCAAAAACATTCAGTACTTC CASSILRDGRFSAKNIQYF
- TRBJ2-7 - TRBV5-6 TGTGCCAGCAGCTTGGGACAGGCAGTCGAGCAGTACTTC CASSLGQAVEQYF
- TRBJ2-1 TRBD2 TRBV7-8 TGTGCCAGCAGCCTTTTAGCGGGAGGGCCTCGAAATGAGCAGTTCTTC CASSLLAGGPRNEQFF
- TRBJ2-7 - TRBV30 TGTGCCTGGACAGACACGGGCTTCTCGTCAACCTACGAGCAGTACTTC CAWTDTGFSSTYEQYF
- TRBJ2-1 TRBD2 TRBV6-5 TGTGCCAGCAGACTAGCGGGGCCTTTAGGTGAGCAGTTCTTC CASRLAGPLGEQFF
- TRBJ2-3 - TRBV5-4 TGTGCCAGCAGCAGAACTAGCACAGATACGCAGTATTTT CASSRTSTDTQYF
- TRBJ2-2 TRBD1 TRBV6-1 TGTGCCAGCAGGAAGGGACAGTACACCGGGGAGCTGTTTTTT CASRKGQYTGELFF
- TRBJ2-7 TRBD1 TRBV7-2 TGTGCCAGCAGCTTAGTGGGACAGGGATACTACGAGCAGTACTTC CASSLVGQGYYEQYF
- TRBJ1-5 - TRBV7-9 TGTGCCAGCAGCGGGGGGGGAGGTCAGCCCCAGCATTTT CASSGGGGQPQHF
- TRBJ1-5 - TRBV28 TGTGCCAGCAGTTTATCTGGGGGGGGGCGCAATCAGCCCCAGCATTTT CASSLSGGGRNQPQHF
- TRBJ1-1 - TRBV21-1 TGTGCCAGCAGCATAAGGACAGGGCTTTTTTGTCGGCGAACGAACACTGAAGCTTTCTTT CASSIRTGLFCRRTNTEAFF
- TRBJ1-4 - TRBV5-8 TGTGCCAGCAGCATAAAAGGGACGACTAATGAAAAACTGTTTTTT CASSIKGTTNEKLFF
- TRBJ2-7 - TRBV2 TGTGCCAGCAGTGAAGCTCCCGGACCTACCTACGAGCAGTACTTC CASSEAPGPTYEQYF
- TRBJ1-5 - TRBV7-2 TGTGCCAGCAGCTTGGACCCCGGATTAAATCAGCCCCAGCATTTT CASSLDPGLNQPQHF
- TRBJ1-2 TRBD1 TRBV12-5 TGTGCTAGTGGTTTGCCCGGGACAGGGGATGGCTACACCTTC CASGLPGTGDGYTF
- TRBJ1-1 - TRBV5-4 TGTGCCAGCAGCTTGGCCGGCAGACAAAACACTGAAGCTTTCTTT CASSLAGRQNTEAFF
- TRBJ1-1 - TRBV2 TGTGCCAGCAGTAGGGTCCAGGCAGCTTTCTTT CASSRVQAAFF
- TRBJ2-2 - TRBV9 TGTGCCAGCAGCGTAGGAACAGGGAAGGATACCGGGGAGCTGTTTTTT CASSVGTGKDTGELFF
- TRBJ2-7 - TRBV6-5 TGTGCCAGCAGGAAATGGGAGCAGAACGAGCAGTACTTC CASRKWEQNEQYF
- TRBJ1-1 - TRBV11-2 TGTGCCAGCAGCTTCGGGGAGCTGAACACTGAAGCTTTCTTT CASSFGELNTEAFF
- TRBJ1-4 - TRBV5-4 TGTGCCAGCGGAAGGTGGGGGGGAAATGAAAAACTGTTTTTT CASGRWGGNEKLFF
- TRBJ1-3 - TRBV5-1 TGCGCCAGCAGCTTGGCGGCAGCCACTGGAAACACCATATATTTT CASSLAAATGNTIYF
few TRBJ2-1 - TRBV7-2 TGTGCCAGCAGCTTACGGGGATACAATGAGCAGTTCTTC CASSLRGYNEQFF
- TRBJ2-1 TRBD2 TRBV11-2 TGTGCCAGCAGCTACGGATCGGGGGGAGGTTTCTATGAGCAGTTCTTC CASSYGSGGGFYEQFF
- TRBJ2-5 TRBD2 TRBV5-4 TGTGCCAGCAGCCGGGAGGTTCAAGAGACCCAGTACTTC CASSREVQETQYF
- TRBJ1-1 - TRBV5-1 TGCGCCAGCAGCTTGCAACCGACAGAGAACACTGAAGCTTTCTTT CASSLQPTENTEAFF
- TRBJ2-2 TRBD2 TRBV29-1 TGCAGCGTCCTGGGAGCGGGGGGGAACACCGGGGAGCTGTTTTTT CSVLGAGGNTGELFF
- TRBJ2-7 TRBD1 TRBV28 TGTGCCAGCAGTACGACAGGGGGAGGCTACGAGCAGTACTTC CASSTTGGGYEQYF
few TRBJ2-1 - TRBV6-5 TGTGCCAGCAGTTACTATGGGACTTCCTACAATGAGCAGTTCTTC CASSYYGTSYNEQFF
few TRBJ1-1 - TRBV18 TGTGCCAGCTCACCGCCGGGGGGAATGAACACTGAAGCTTTCTTT CASSPPGGMNTEAFF
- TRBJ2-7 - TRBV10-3 TGTGCCATCAGTGAAAGGACAAGCCAAGGGGAGCAGTACTTC CAISERTSQGEQYF
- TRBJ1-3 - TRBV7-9 TGTGCCAGCAGTCCTTCCGGGACACTCTCTGGAAACACCATATATTTT CASSPSGTLSGNTIYF
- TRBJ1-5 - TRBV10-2 TGCGCCAGCAGTGAACAGGGACGTCAGCCCCAGCATTTT CASSEQGRQPQHF
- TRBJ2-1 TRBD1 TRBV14 TGTGCCAGCAGCCTGGGACAGGGTCGTAACAATGAGCAGTTCTTC CASSLGQGRNNEQFF
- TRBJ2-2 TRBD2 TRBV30 TGTGCCTGGAGTCGCCTAGCGGGGCACACCGGGGAGCTGTTTTTT CAWSRLAGHTGELFF
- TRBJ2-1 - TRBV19 TGTGCCAGTAGTATGGTGGGTTTGGGCTACAATGAGCAGTTCTTC CASSMVGLGYNEQFF
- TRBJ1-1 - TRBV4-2 TGTGCCAGCAGCCAATTCAGAAACACTGAAGCTTTCTTT CASSQFRNTEAFF
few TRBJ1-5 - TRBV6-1 TGTGCCAGCAAAACTAATCAGCCCCAGCATTTT CASKTNQPQHF
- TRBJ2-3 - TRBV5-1 TGCGCCAGCAGCTTGACGAGCGGTGTCGGTACGCAGTATTTT CASSLTSGVGTQYF
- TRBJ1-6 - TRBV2 TGTGCCAGCAGTGACAGAATAAATTCACCCCTCCACTTT CASSDRINSPLHF
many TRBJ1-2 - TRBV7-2 TGTGCCAGCAGCTTAATAGGCGTGAACTATGGCTACACCTTC CASSLIGVNYGYTF
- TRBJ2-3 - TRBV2 TGTGCCAGCAGTAGACTAGTAGATACGCAGTATTTT CASSRLVDTQYF
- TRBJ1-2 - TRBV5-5 TGTGCCAGCAGTTTTGACGGAACCTATGGCTACACCTTC CASSFDGTYGYTF
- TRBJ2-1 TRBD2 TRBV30 TGTGCCTGGAGTGTTGCTAGCGGGGGGGCCGGCGATGAGCAGTTCTTC CAWSVASGGAGDEQFF
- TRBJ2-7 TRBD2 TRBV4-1 TGCGCCAGCAGCCGCGGGGGAGTCGGCTACGAGCAGTACTTC CASSRGGVGYEQYF